These 9 T cell receptor beta chains came from one sample sequenced in a study of blood T cell repertoires in COVID-19. Clones were sequenced by immunoSEQ multiplex PCR, and TCRdb holds only the in-frame ones, with some missing. The table shows just over 650,000 clones, with about nine tenths occurring only once. Sequences were obtained from peripheral blood. These receptors were collected from a woman in her late teens or twenties with acute or convalescent COVID-19.

The genes are TRBV6-5 and TRBJ2-7; 8 positions match TRBD2. Unmatched junction bases numbered 6, after V lost 10 bases and J lost 4 bases. The germline V gene encodes CDR1 MNHEY and CDR2 SVGAGI. The CDR3 is 12 residues long. As DNA, the CDR3 is TGTGCCACAGGTCGGGGGGGTTACGAGCAGTACTTC. Translation gives CATGRGGYEQYF.

The chain employs TRBV2 and TRBJ2-2; the match to TRBD1 covers 10 bases. This CDR3 comprises 14 residues. Losses at the gene ends were 7 bases for V and 3 bases for J; bases not matched to a gene: 2. CDR1 and CDR2 (germline): SNHLY, FYNNEI. CDR3 coding DNA: TGTGCCAGCAAGGACAGGGGGTACACCGGGGAGCTGTTTTTT. This codes for CASKDRGYTGELFF.

The V and J genes are TRBV24-1 and TRBJ1-2; 8 bases line up with TRBD1. V shed 3 bases, J shed 5 bases, and the junction held 4 bases outside the gene matches. The CDR3 has 14 amino acids. The V gene's germline CDR1 is KGHDR and CDR2 SFDVKD. The CDR3 region has the DNA TGTGCCACCAGTGATGGGACAGGAGAATATGGCTACACCTTC. It yields the protein CATSDGTGEYGYTF.

The chain uses TRBV11-2 and TRBJ2-3; TRBD1 is a possible D gene (5 bases). Germline assignment: CDR1 SGHAT and CDR2 FQNNGV. The CDR3 has 17 residues. V lost 0 bases and J lost 1, with 14 bases in between. CDR3 DNA: TGTGCCAGCAGCTTAGATGAATCCTTAGGGGGCACAGATACGCAGTATTTT. This gives the protein CASSLDESLGGTDTQYF.

This rearrangement joins TRBV5-1 to TRBJ2-2; TRBD1 matches 9 bases. CDR1 and CDR2 (germline): SGHRS, YFSETQ. CDR3 size: 19 residues. The V and J ends lost 2 bases and 5 bases, in that order; junction bases with no gene match: 16. Here the CDR3 reads CASSFQQSPGTGYTGELFF. The CDR3, as DNA: TGCGCCAGCAGCTTTCAGCAATCTCCCGGGACAGGGTATACCGGGGAGCTGTTTTTT.

This chain connects TRBV4-2 to TRBJ1-2; D unresolved. CDR3 length equals 12 residues. CDR1 and CDR2 (germline): LGHNA, YNFKEQ. Trimming took off 1 base at V and 4 bases at J, with 4 bases between the two ends. The CDR3 loop is CASSQASYGYTF. CDR3 DNA sequence: TGTGCCAGCAGCCAAGCGAGCTATGGCTACACCTTC.

For the CDR3, the DNA is TGCAGTGCTAGTCCCCCCACAGGGAACACTGAAGCTTTCTTT. Its translation is CSASPPTGNTEAFF. The chain is built from TRBV20-1 and TRBJ1-1, with D possibly TRBD1 on 5 matching bases. CDR1 is DFQATT and CDR2 is SNEGSKA in the germline V gene (reference sequence). V was shortened by 3 bases and J by 1 base, with 12 bases between the two germline ends. This CDR3 spans 14 amino acids.

Comment on this clone: The DNA is omitted, as the CDR3 cannot be located on it reliably, and the CDR3 follows TCRdb's listing. The chain recombines TRBV12-1 with TRBJ1-4. TRBV12-1 is an annotated pseudogene. The CDR3 totals 21 residues, both ends included. CDR3 amino acids: CASSFRLDSIFGGGTNEKLFF.

This chain links TRBV28 with TRBJ2-7, with TRBD2 matching over 8 bases. Germline V gives CDR1 MDHEN, CDR2 SYDVKM. This CDR3 has 14 residues. V was pared by 5 bases and J by 3 bases, with 6 bases of the junction left unmatched. In DNA form, the CDR3 reads TGTGCCAGCAGTCTTCGCGGGGGGATCTACGAGCAGTACTTC. Amino acids: CASSLRGGIYEQYF.